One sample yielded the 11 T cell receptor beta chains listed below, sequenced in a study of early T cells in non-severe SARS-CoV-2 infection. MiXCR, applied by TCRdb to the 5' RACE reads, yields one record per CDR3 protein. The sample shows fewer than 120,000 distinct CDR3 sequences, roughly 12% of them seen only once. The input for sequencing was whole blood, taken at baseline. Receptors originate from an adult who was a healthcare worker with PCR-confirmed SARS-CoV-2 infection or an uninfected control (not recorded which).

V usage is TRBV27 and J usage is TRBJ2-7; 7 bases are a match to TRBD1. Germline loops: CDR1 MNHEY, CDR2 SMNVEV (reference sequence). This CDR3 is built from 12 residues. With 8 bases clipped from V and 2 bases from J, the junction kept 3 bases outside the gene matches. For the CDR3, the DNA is TGTGCCAGCGGACAGGTTCCCTACGAGCAGTACTTC. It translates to CASGQVPYEQYF.

The CDR3 DNA follows: TGCAGCGTTGTCGTCGGAACCTACGAGCAGTACTTC. Residues: CSVVVGTYEQYF. The chain recombines TRBV29-1 with TRBJ2-7; D gene unclear. This CDR3 is 12 amino acids long. Germline V gene data show CDR1 as SQVTM and CDR2 as ANQGSEA. V lost 4 bases to trimming and J lost 2 bases, with 9 bases between them.

This chain's CDR3 is CASSPAGISYEQYF. CDR3 bases: TGTGCCAGCTCACCGGCAGGGATCTCCTACGAGCAGTACTTC. The chain recombines TRBV18 with TRBJ2-7; maybe TRBD1 (5 bases). From germline, CDR1 is KGHSH and CDR2 LQKENI. Trimming removed 3 bases at V and 0 bases at J, with 9 bases between. The CDR3 extends over 14 amino acids.

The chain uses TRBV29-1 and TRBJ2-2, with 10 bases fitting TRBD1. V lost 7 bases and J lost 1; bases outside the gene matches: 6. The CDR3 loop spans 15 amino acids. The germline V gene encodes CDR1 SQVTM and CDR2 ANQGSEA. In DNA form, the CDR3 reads TGCAGCGGAACGACAGGGGGCAGGAACACCGGGGAGCTGTTTTTT. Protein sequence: CSGTTGGRNTGELFF.

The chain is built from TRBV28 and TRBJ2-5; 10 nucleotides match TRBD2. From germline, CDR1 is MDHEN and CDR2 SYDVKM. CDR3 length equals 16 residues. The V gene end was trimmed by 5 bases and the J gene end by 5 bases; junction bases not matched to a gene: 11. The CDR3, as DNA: TGTGCCAGCAGTCCGCCGACTAGCGGGTCCAGGGAGACCCAGTACTTC. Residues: CASSPPTSGSRETQYF.

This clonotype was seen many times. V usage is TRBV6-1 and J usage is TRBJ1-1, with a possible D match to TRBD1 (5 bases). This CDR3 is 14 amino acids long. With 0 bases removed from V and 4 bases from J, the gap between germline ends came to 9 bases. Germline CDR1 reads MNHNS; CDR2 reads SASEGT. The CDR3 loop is CASSEAGGGTEAFF. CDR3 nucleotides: TGTGCCAGCAGTGAAGCGGGCGGGGGCACTGAAGCTTTCTTT.

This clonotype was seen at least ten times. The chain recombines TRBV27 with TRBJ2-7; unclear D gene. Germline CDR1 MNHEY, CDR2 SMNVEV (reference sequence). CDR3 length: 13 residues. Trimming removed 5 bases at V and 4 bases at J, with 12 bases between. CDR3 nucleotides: TGTGCCAGCAGTCACCACCACCGATACGAGCAGTACTTC. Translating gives CASSHHHRYEQYF.

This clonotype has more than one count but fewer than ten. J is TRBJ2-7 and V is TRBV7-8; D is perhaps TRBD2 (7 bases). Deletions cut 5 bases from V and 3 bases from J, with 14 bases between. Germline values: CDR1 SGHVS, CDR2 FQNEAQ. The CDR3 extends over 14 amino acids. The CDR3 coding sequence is TGTGCCAGCAGCCGAGGGAGGGACAACTACGAGCAGTACTTC. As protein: CASSRGRDNYEQYF.

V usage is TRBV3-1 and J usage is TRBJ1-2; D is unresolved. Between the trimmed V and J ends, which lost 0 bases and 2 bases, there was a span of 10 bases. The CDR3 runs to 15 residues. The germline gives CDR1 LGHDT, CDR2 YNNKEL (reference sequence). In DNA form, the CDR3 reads TGTGCCAGCAGCCAAGAATGGACGGGGAACTATGGCTACACCTTC. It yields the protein CASSQEWTGNYGYTF.

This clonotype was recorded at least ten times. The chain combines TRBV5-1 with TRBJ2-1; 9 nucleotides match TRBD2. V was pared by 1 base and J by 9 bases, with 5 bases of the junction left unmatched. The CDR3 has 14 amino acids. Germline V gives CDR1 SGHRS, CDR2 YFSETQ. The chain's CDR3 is CASSLWLAGSEQFF. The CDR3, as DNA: TGCGCCAGCAGCTTGTGGCTAGCGGGGAGTGAGCAGTTCTTC.

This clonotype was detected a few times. This chain's CDR3 is CASSLRVLAGDTGELFF. The CDR3 bases are TGTGCCAGCAGCTTGCGAGTCCTAGCTGGGGACACCGGGGAGCTGTTTTTT. The genes are TRBV5-4 and TRBJ2-2, with D possibly TRBD2 on 5 matching bases. This CDR3 region has 17 residues. Germline assignment: CDR1 SGHNT and CDR2 YYREEE (reference sequence). V dropped 1 base and J dropped 3 bases, with 16 bases sitting between them.